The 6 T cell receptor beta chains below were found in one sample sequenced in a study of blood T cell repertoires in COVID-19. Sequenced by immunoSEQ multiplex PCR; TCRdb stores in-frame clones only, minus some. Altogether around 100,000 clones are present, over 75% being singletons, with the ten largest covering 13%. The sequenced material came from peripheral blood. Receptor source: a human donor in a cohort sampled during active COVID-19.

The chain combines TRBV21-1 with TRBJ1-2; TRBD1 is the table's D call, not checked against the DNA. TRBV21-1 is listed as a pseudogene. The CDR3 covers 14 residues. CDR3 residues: CASSKGTGRDGYTF. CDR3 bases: TGTGCCAGCAGCAAAGGGACAGGGAGGGACGGCTACACCTTC.

CDR3 amino acids: CASTPRWARNSPLHF. CDR3 in DNA: TGTGCCAGCACCCCCAGGTGGGCTCGTAATTCACCCCTCCACTTT. The J gene is TRBJ1-6, the V gene TRBV27; no clear D. CDR3 length equals 15 residues. Germline CDR1 and CDR2: MNHEY and SMNVEV (reference sequence). Trimming pared 7 bases from V and 6 bases from J, leaving 16 bases between.

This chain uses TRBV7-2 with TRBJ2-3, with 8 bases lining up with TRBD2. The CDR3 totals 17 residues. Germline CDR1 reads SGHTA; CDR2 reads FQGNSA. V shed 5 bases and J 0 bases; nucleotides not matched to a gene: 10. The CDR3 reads CASSGRTSGPSTDTQYF. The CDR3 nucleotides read TGTGCCAGCAGCGGACGTACTAGCGGCCCTAGCACAGATACGCAGTATTTT.

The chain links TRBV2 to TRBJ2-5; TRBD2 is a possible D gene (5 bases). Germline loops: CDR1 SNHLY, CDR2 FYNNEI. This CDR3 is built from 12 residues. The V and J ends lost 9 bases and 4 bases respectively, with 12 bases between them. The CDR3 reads CASHRGVETQYF. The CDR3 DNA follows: TGTGCCAGTCATCGGGGTGTAGAGACCCAGTACTTC.

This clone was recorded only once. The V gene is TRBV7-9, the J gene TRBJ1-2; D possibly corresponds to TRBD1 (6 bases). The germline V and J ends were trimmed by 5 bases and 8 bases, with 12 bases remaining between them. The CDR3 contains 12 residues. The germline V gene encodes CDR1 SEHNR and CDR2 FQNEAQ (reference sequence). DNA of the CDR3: TGTGCCAGCAGCCCACAGGGACGCGGCTACACCTTC. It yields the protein CASSPQGRGYTF.

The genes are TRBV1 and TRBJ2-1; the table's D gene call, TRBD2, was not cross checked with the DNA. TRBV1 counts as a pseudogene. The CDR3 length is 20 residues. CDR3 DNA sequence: TGCACCAGCAGCCAAGAGACTAGCGGGGGGGCTTCGTGTTTTGGGATCGAGCAGTTCTTC. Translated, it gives CTSSQETSGGASCFGIEQFF.